This TCR beta chain was sequenced for a study of T cells expressing NK-cell markers (dated by TCRdb to the early 2020s). As for the study more broadly: In sorted CD3+CD56+NKG2C+, CD3+CD56+NKG2C- and CD3+CD56-NKG2C+ T-cell subsets from several donors, TCR beta-chain repertoires were profiled. Among the eight sequenced donors, seven were HCMV-seropositive and one was HCMV-seronegative. The eight sequenced donors were randomly selected healthy volunteers, three men and five women. The libraries were sequenced on Illumina HiSeq 2000/2500, MiSeq or NextSeq, producing 2 x 150 bp reads.

According to the germline V gene, CDR1 reads LGHNA and CDR2 reads YSLEER. Inclusive of the bounding cysteine and phenylalanine, the CDR3 is 14 residues long. No nucleotide data were recorded. To determine HCMV serostatus, a commercial ELISA kit was used to detect HCMV-specific IgG in serum. Ficoll density gradient centrifugation was used to isolate peripheral blood mononuclear cells from blood. Sequencing was carried out with an Illumina HiSeq 2000. 5'RACE template switching, by which a universal primer site and unique molecular identifiers were added, was used to make TCR beta cDNA libraries. Priming for cDNA synthesis came from the TCR beta constant segment, and two successive PCR amplification steps followed. On the study's bioinformatics: MIGEC handled demultiplexing of the reads and grouping by UMI, while MiTCR was used to assemble and quantify clonotypes. Only TCR cDNA sequences supported by at least two reads were kept to exclude erroneous sequences. The tcR package was used for downstream repertoire analysis, and clonotypes were matched between fractions using CDR3 nucleotide sequence together with V segment. VDJmatch was used to annotate antigen specificity against VDJdb, with one amino acid substitution in CDR3 allowed. TCRdb reprocessed the reads, so every CDR3 protein sequence counts as one entry and DNA is not shown. These V and J calls derive from TCRdb rather than the authors' analysis. This sample's table has entries for 500,000 to 700,000 distinct CDR3 sequences. The leading ten clones occupy roughly 3.5% of the sample.

What the authors observed across the whole study: Whether the expanded NKG2C-expressing T cell clones were specific for HCMV antigens was left unclear. In roughly six donors, the dominant CD3+CD56+NKG2C+ clonotypes ranked among the top 10 CD8+ clonotypes, making up roughly 1.0-8% of CD8+ T cells. Those dominant clonotypes were again the most abundant among CD3+CD56-NKG2C+ cells in several donors, at about 25-60.1%.

A word on this clonotype: The antigen it recognizes is unknown.

The chain was built from TRBV4-3 and TRBJ2-1; checking the TCRdb D call of TRBD1 is not possible without DNA. The sequence derives from a man aged 18 to 29 in good health. Donor details come from another sample of the same person, matched by shared clones. The sequenced material came from blood T cells: a sorted CD56 or NKG2C T cell subset, CD4+ or CD8+ T cells, or bulk PBMC T cells (not recorded which). The CDR3 protein is CASSQDQGRDRESF.